A selection of T cell receptor beta chains follows, all from one sample in a study of T cell responses to AZD1222 COVID-19 vaccine. The protocol was immunoSEQ multiplex PCR, while the TCRdb copy is restricted to in-frame clones and leaves out a portion. The sample includes approximately 110,000 clones, about 80% of them seen just once. Material: peripheral blood, obtained on day 0 of AZD1222 vaccination. The source of these receptors is an adult in good health. The CDR3 runs from the conserved cysteine through the conserved F or W. Each record gives: D gene, clone size, V gene, J gene, CDR3 DNA, CDR3 protein. The D gene is left open where the match is weak. Size is omitted from some rows. Given values are once, few, many or a class for expanded clones.

.	.	TRBV21-1	TRBJ2-7	TGTGCCCTCGGGAATTCGCGAGCCGCTTTCTACGAGCAGTACTTC	CALGNSRAAFYEQYF
.	once	TRBV28	TRBJ1-2	TGTGCCAGCAGTTTCAGGGCCTGGAGCTACACCTTC	CASSFRAWSYTF
.	.	TRBV12-3/TRBV12-4	TRBJ1-4	TGTGCCAGCAGCCCCGCCCGCCCGGAAAAACTGTTTTTT	CASSPARPEKLFF
.	.	TRBV5-1	TRBJ2-5	TGCGCCAGCAGCCGGACAGGTGTAGGGGGGCAAGAGACCCAGTACTTC	CASSRTGVGGQETQYF
TRBD1	.	TRBV5-5	TRBJ2-7	TGTGCCAGCAGCTGGGACAGTTCCTACGAGCAGTACTTC	CASSWDSSYEQYF
.	.	TRBV7-9	TRBJ1-5	TGTGCCAGCAGCTTAGGAAACAGCTATAGCAATCAGCCCCAGCATTTT	CASSLGNSYSNQPQHF
.	.	TRBV5-6	TRBJ1-3	TGTGCCAGCAGCTCCGAAGGGGAGGGCGTCGGAAACACCATATATTTT	CASSSEGEGVGNTIYF
.	once	TRBV14	TRBJ2-1	TGTGCCAGCAGAGGGGTAAGGGCTAATGAGCAGTTCTTC	CASRGVRANEQFF
.	.	TRBV18	TRBJ1-1	TGTGCCAGCGCCCGGGGTAGTGTGACTGAAGCTTTCTTT	CASARGSVTEAFF
TRBD1	.	TRBV6-5	TRBJ1-2	TGTGCCAGCGGACAGGGGGGCTGGTATGGCTACACCTTC	CASGQGGWYGYTF
.	.	TRBV18	TRBJ1-1	TGTGCCAGCTCACCACCGGGGTCGTCAACTGAAGCTTTCTTT	CASSPPGSSTEAFF
TRBD1	.	TRBV7-2	TRBJ2-7	TGTGCCAGCAGCTGGGACAGGGGGTACGAGCAGTACTTC	CASSWDRGYEQYF
.	.	TRBV5-1	TRBJ1-1	TGCGCCAGCAGCTTCCGTGGCACTGAAGCTTTCTTT	CASSFRGTEAFF
TRBD1	.	TRBV28	TRBJ1-6	TGTGCCAGCAGTTCCCTGACAGGGAGGGTCTCACCCCTCCACTTT	CASSSLTGRVSPLHF
.	.	TRBV7-6	TRBJ1-5	TGTGCCAGCAGCTTAGTGGAAGGCAGCAATCAGCCCCAGCATTTT	CASSLVEGSNQPQHF
TRBD1	.	TRBV7-2	TRBJ1-5	TGTGCCAGCAGCCCCTCTGGGACAGCCAGCCAGCCCCAGCATTTT	CASSPSGTASQPQHF
.	.	TRBV6-5	TRBJ2-2	TGTGCCAGCAACGTTGCAGGGGCCGGGGAGCTGTTTTTT	CASNVAGAGELFF
.	.	TRBV14	TRBJ1-1	TGTGCCAGCAGCCAAGATCCCCCAGGGTGGAACACTGAAGCTTTCTTT	CASSQDPPGWNTEAFF
.	.	TRBV19	TRBJ1-1	TGTGCCAGTAGTAAAACAGGGTTAGGGGCTGAAGCTTTCTTT	CASSKTGLGAEAFF
.	once	TRBV5-5	TRBJ1-2	TGTGCCAGCAGCTTGGGGCAGGGGCGTCCTAACTATGGCTACACCTTC	CASSLGQGRPNYGYTF
.	.	TRBV19	TRBJ1-1	TGTGCCAGTAGTGATCACCAGGTGATGGGGACTGAAGCTTTCTTT	CASSDHQVMGTEAFF
TRBD1	.	TRBV11-2	TRBJ2-7	TGTGCCAGCAGCTCGTCGGGACAGCGTACCTACGAGCAGTACTTC	CASSSSGQRTYEQYF
TRBD2	.	TRBV18	TRBJ2-1	TGTGCCAGCTCACCCGCGGGAGCATACAATGAGCAGTTCTTC	CASSPAGAYNEQFF
.	.	TRBV7-9	TRBJ1-1	TGTGCCAGCAGCTGGATGAACACTGAAGCTTTCTTT	CASSWMNTEAFF
.	.	TRBV24-1	TRBJ1-5	TGTGCCACCAGTGATTGGACAGACGATAGCAATCAGCCCCAGCATTTT	CATSDWTDDSNQPQHF
.	.	TRBV29-1	TRBJ2-1	TGCAGCGCTTATACACCGACTAGCTACAATGAGCAGTTCTTC	CSAYTPTSYNEQFF
.	.	TRBV28	TRBJ1-2	TGTGCCAGCAGTTTAGGGTCCTATGGCTACACCTTC	CASSLGSYGYTF
.	.	TRBV24-1	TRBJ2-2	TGTGCCACCAGTGATTCGCAGCATTTCCGCACCGGGGAGCTGTTTTTT	CATSDSQHFRTGELFF
.	once	TRBV5-5	TRBJ2-6	TGTGCCAGCAGCTTTGGGCCCCTCTCTGGGGCCAACGTCCTGACTTTC	CASSFGPLSGANVLTF
.	.	TRBV28	TRBJ1-2	TGTGCCAGCAGACCCACGCGGGGCAGGGGTTCCTATGGCTACACCTTC	CASRPTRGRGSYGYTF
.	few	TRBV28	TRBJ2-7	TGTGCCAGCAGCTTTCTGACCCGGGCCACCTACGAGCAGTACTTC	CASSFLTRATYEQYF
.	.	TRBV4-3	TRBJ2-7	TGCGCCAGCAGCCAAGATACACTAGGCCACGAGCAGTACTTC	CASSQDTLGHEQYF
TRBD1	.	TRBV6-5	TRBJ1-1	TGTGCCAGCCTCCCGGGACAGAACATGAACACTGAAGCTTTCTTT	CASLPGQNMNTEAFF
TRBD2	.	TRBV7-6	TRBJ2-1	TGTGCCAGCAGCGCGATGCGGGGGAGCTCCTACAATGAGCAGTTCTTC	CASSAMRGSSYNEQFF
.	.	TRBV19	TRBJ1-5	TGTGCCGCTAGCAGGGAGGATGGAAATCAGCCCCAGCATTTT	CAASREDGNQPQHF
TRBD2	once	TRBV5-1	TRBJ2-7	TGCGCCAGCAGCTACGGGACTAGCGTCACCCGCGAGCAGTACTTC	CASSYGTSVTREQYF
.	.	TRBV13	TRBJ2-7	TGTGCCAGCAGCTTAAGGAGCGGTACCTACGAGCAGTACTTC	CASSLRSGTYEQYF
TRBD2	.	TRBV5-1	TRBJ2-4	TGCGCCAGCAGCTTAGGAGCGGGAGGCCCGAAGTACTTC	CASSLGAGGPKYF
.	.	TRBV30	TRBJ1-6	TGTGCCTGGGAAAGGAGGACACCCTATAATTCACCCCTCCACTTT	CAWERRTPYNSPLHF
TRBD1	.	TRBV5-5	TRBJ1-3	TGTGCCAGCAGCGCGACAGGGGTTGCTGGAAACACCATATATTTT	CASSATGVAGNTIYF
.	once	TRBV10-3	TRBJ2-7	TGTGCCATCAGTGCCAGCTACGAGCAGTACTTC	CAISASYEQYF
.	.	TRBV28	TRBJ1-2	TGTGCCAGCAGTGCCTTGTGGGGGGCTGGCTACACCTTC	CASSALWGAGYTF
.	.	TRBV2	TRBJ1-2	TGTGCCAGCTCCACCGTCGGCAGAGACTATGGCTACACCTTC	CASSTVGRDYGYTF
TRBD1	.	TRBV19	TRBJ2-3	TGTGCCAGTAAAGGACAGGGGGCTTATACGCAGTATTTT	CASKGQGAYTQYF
TRBD2	.	TRBV7-9	TRBJ2-5	TGTGCCAGCAGCTTACGACTAGCGGGGGAACAAGAGACCCAGTACTTC	CASSLRLAGEQETQYF
TRBD1	.	TRBV6-4	TRBJ1-2	TGTGCCAGCAACGCCCTCCGGACAGGAGCTAACTATGGCTACACCTTC	CASNALRTGANYGYTF
TRBD1	.	TRBV7-6	TRBJ1-6	TGTGCCAGCAGCTTAGTCGCAGGGGGGAGTAATTCACCCCTCCACTTT	CASSLVAGGSNSPLHF
.	.	TRBV6-5	TRBJ1-5	TGTGCCAGCAGTTCCACAGGGTGGAATCAGCCCCAGCATTTT	CASSSTGWNQPQHF
.	once	TRBV2	TRBJ2-2	TGTGCCAGCAGTGACACCCCCGGGGCCCGGGAGCTGTTTTTT	CASSDTPGARELFF
.	.	TRBV5-1	TRBJ1-1	TGCGCCAGCAGCGGAACGACAGTGAACACTGAAGCTTTCTTT	CASSGTTVNTEAFF
TRBD2	.	TRBV4-1	TRBJ2-7	TGCGCCAGCAGCCAAGGGACTAGCGGACCGTACTACGAGCAGTACTTC	CASSQGTSGPYYEQYF
.	.	TRBV29-1	TRBJ2-3	TGCAGCGTTGCCCTAGAGGCGGGCCACACAGATACGCAGTATTTT	CSVALEAGHTDTQYF
.	.	TRBV2	TRBJ2-7	TGTGCCAGCAGCCCCCGGGGAAGCGAGCAGTACTTC	CASSPRGSEQYF
.	.	TRBV19	TRBJ1-5	TGTGCCAGTAGTTCCGGCCAGGGCGTTAGCAATCAGCCCCAGCATTTT	CASSSGQGVSNQPQHF
.	.	TRBV19	TRBJ1-1	TGTGCCAGTAGTCGGGACCCCTACACTGAAGCTTTCTTT	CASSRDPYTEAFF
.	.	TRBV9	TRBJ2-7	TGTGCCAGCAGCGTAACAGGGCAATACGAGCAGTACTTC	CASSVTGQYEQYF
.	.	TRBV11-3	TRBJ2-7	TGTGCCAGCAGCCCCGGACGCCGGGACACGAGCTCCTACGAGCAGTACTTC	CASSPGRRDTSSYEQYF
.	once	TRBV11-2	TRBJ2-2	TGTGCCAGCAGCTTGTTGGGGTACACCGGGGAGCTGTTTTTT	CASSLLGYTGELFF
TRBD1	once	TRBV11-2	TRBJ1-4	TGTGCCAGCAGCGCGGACAGGAATGAAAAACTGTTTTTT	CASSADRNEKLFF